This is a list of T cell receptor beta chains from one sample in a study of cytomegalovirus exposure and HLA in healthy donors. The data were produced by immunoSEQ multiplex PCR, yet TCRdb's version contains in-frame clones alone and is incomplete. The sample has 150,000 to 200,000 clones, 75% to 85% seen once. Sequenced sample: PBMCs. The receptor source for this set is a woman in her fifties or sixties in good health and CMV-seronegative. Each CDR3 is given with its conserved first and last residue.

V	length	J	CDR3
TRBV7-9	14	TRBJ1-2	CASSGGTGMDGYTF
TRBV27	15	TRBJ1-5	CASSPLPEGNQPQHF
TRBV5-1	14	TRBJ2-3	CASKYSVSTDTQYF
TRBV23-1	17	TRBJ1-4	CASSQWKYRGRGEKLFF
TRBV7-9	16	TRBJ1-3	CASSHLGQGAGNTIYF
TRBV7-6	14	TRBJ2-2	CASSQRGHTGELFF
TRBV6-5	13	TRBJ2-2	CAAGTGNTGELFF
TRBV21-1	16	TRBJ1-4	CASSKHPRTGGEKLFF
TRBV2	14	TRBJ1-5	CASSERQGSQPQHF
TRBV2	13	TRBJ2-2	CASSLQGAGELFF
TRBV5-1	14	TRBJ2-7	CASSFGRGLEEQYF
TRBV28	13	TRBJ2-5	CASSGGSQETQYF
TRBV2	12	TRBJ2-7	CASRLVSYEQYF
TRBV18	17	TRBJ1-5	CASAPQGAGYSNQPQHF
TRBV7-3	12	TRBJ2-1	CASSLTGNEQFF
TRBV10-2	13	TRBJ2-3	CASKGQALDTQYF
TRBV18	17	TRBJ2-5	CASSPTDGTGKRETQYF
TRBV2	13	TRBJ1-1	CASLRGRNTEAFF
TRBV7-9	12	TRBJ2-7	CSSGTVTYEQYF
TRBV4-1	17	TRBJ1-5	CASSLLTGTGGSQPQHF
TRBV30	13	TRBJ1-3	CTWRGGGRNTIYF
TRBV21-1	15	TRBJ2-3	CASSKRTGLQDTQYF
TRBV28	15	TRBJ2-5	CASTPTGGFVETQYF
TRBV5-1	17	TRBJ2-1	CASSLEHLAGGPNEQFF
TRBV28	14	TRBJ2-3	CASSSAPRGLAQYF
TRBV30	13	TRBJ1-2	CAWSPTTGGGYTF
TRBV4-2	14	TRBJ2-1	CASSRTSGNNEQFF
TRBV11-2	17	TRBJ2-5	CASSLGPGTGGTKTQYF
TRBV9	12	TRBJ2-7	CASSVERGEQYF
TRBV28	14	TRBJ2-7	CASRRTSGSHEQYF
TRBV7-9	14	TRBJ2-3	CASSLAGGTDTQYF
TRBV27	13	TRBJ2-7	CASRHNQGSEQYF
TRBV4-1	15	TRBJ1-5	CASSPFRDSNQPQHF
TRBV7-6	15	TRBJ2-1	CASSSGTGTYNEQFF
TRBV5-1	14	TRBJ2-1	CASSSRSPGNEQFF
TRBV10-1	13	TRBJ1-2	CASSEQGRYGYTF
TRBV5-1	13	TRBJ2-5	CASSLTGTETQYF
TRBV27	12	TRBJ2-3	CASSHRGSTQYF
TRBV11-2	16	TRBJ2-7	CASSFYPSRGNYGQYF
TRBV19	18	TRBJ2-2	CASSILAGGRADTGELFF
TRBV2	13	TRBJ2-3	CASMGQNTDTQYF
TRBV5-1	18	TRBJ2-3	CASSLNLEKGQPDNTQYF
TRBV28	13	TRBJ1-2	CASSLYGGAGYTF
TRBV19	15	TRBJ1-3	CASMIQGIAGNTIYF
TRBV6-5	13	TRBJ2-1	CASTSGTGNEQFF
TRBV7-8	17	TRBJ2-2	CASSFRTFGGRTGELFF
TRBV6-5	14	TRBJ2-1	CASSPGTIFDEQFF
TRBV6-5	13	TRBJ2-1	CASRTSTYNEQFF
TRBV5-4	14	TRBJ2-5	CASSLEGGRKTQYF
TRBV18	16	TRBJ1-3	CASSPLQGASGNTIYF
TRBV7-2	15	TRBJ2-2	CASSLMSVYTGELFF
TRBV29-1	15	TRBJ2-5	CSVQPGLAGGGTQYF
TRBV4-1	16	TRBJ2-4	CASSQNSGPRRDIQYF
TRBV15	15	TRBJ1-2	CATSTSGTGGWGYTF